Following are 27 T cell receptor beta chains from one sample sequenced in a study of control samples from healthy donors and cancer patients. The data were produced by immunoSEQ multiplex PCR, yet TCRdb's version contains in-frame clones alone and is incomplete. Among some 77,000 clones, approximately 91% were seen once, and the ten largest hold around 7.6%. The material sequenced was blood. These receptors all come from a woman aged 60 to 75 in good health.

The chain carries TRBV5-1 and TRBJ2-1; D is unclear. V gave up 2 bases and J gave up 6 bases, with 15 bases separating them. Looked up from germline, CDR1 is SGHRS and CDR2 is YFSETQ. There are 15 residues in the CDR3. The CDR3 DNA is TGCGCCAGCAGCTTTGACATCCCGGGTGTCAATGAGCAGTTCTTC. Translation: CASSFDIPGVNEQFF.

The chain is built from TRBV5-1 and TRBJ1-6, with a possible D match to TRBD1 (5 bases). CDR1 and CDR2 from the germline V gene are SGHRS and YFSETQ. The CDR3 loop spans 16 amino acids. Trimming took off 4 bases at V and 4 bases at J, with 15 bases between the two ends. Here the CDR3 DNA reads TGCGCCAGCAGCCCGACCTTGGGGCCTTATAATTCACCCCTCCACTTT. Translated: CASSPTLGPYNSPLHF.

The genes are TRBV5-1 and TRBJ2-7, with D unresolved. Germline V lookup: CDR1 SGHRS, CDR2 YFSETQ. This CDR3 spans 13 amino acids. Trimming took off 0 bases at V and 3 bases at J, with 7 bases between the two ends. In nucleotides, the CDR3 is TGCGCCAGCAGCTTGGCGGGCCTCTACGAGCAGTACTTC. Protein product: CASSLAGLYEQYF.

The chain combines TRBV7-8 with TRBJ2-3, with D possibly being TRBD1 or TRBD2 (5 bases each). The CDR3 runs to 14 residues. Trimming removed 3 bases at V and 2 bases at J, with 9 bases between. Looked up from germline, CDR1 is SGHVS and CDR2 is FQNEAQ. The CDR3: CASSLVGATDTQYF. The CDR3 DNA reads as TGTGCCAGCAGCTTGGTCGGGGCCACAGATACGCAGTATTTT.

V gene TRBV5-1 combines with J gene TRBJ1-1; D might be TRBD1 (5 bases). Germline V gives CDR1 SGHRS, CDR2 YFSETQ. This CDR3 comprises 14 residues. V dropped 2 bases and J dropped 1 base, with 9 bases sitting between them. This CDR3 is CASSFEGPNTEAFF. The CDR3 DNA sequence: TGCGCCAGCAGCTTCGAGGGACCGAACACTGAAGCTTTCTTT. Variable domain in full (rest from reference TRBV5-1 and TRBJ1-1): KAGVTQTPRYLIKTRGQQVTLSCSPISGHRSVSWYQQTPGQGLQFLFEYFSETQRNKGNFPGRFSGRQFSNSRSEMNVSTLELGDSALYLCASSFEGPNTEAFFGQGTRLTVV.

In this sample, this clone turned up once. The chain recombines TRBV7-2 with TRBJ2-5; 7 bases match TRBD2. CDR3 size: 15 residues. CDR1 is SGHTA and CDR2 is FQGNSA in the germline V gene. The V and J ends lost 2 bases and 0 bases, in that order; junction bases with no gene match: 3. Here the CDR3 reads CASSLFSGYQETQYF. The CDR3 region has the DNA TGTGCCAGCAGCTTATTTAGCGGGTACCAAGAGACCCAGTACTTC.

The V gene is TRBV5-1, the J gene TRBJ2-1; D unresolved. Germline V gene data show CDR1 as SGHRS and CDR2 as YFSETQ. V dropped 2 bases and J dropped 0 bases, with 9 bases sitting between them. This CDR3 spans 15 amino acids. The CDR3 nucleotides read TGCGCCAGCAGCTTATACGGATACTCCTACAATGAGCAGTTCTTC. Amino acids: CASSLYGYSYNEQFF. The variable domain in full, completed from reference TRBV5-1 and TRBJ2-1, reads KAGVTQTPRYLIKTRGQQVTLSCSPISGHRSVSWYQQTPGQGLQFLFEYFSETQRNKGNFPGRFSGRQFSNSRSEMNVSTLELGDSALYLCASSLYGYSYNEQFFGPGTRLTVL.

This rearrangement joins TRBV4-2 to TRBJ2-3, with 8 bases fitting TRBD2. The CDR3 contains 17 residues. The germline gives CDR1 LGHNA, CDR2 YNFKEQ. Losses at the gene ends were 1 base for V and 2 bases for J; bases not matched to a gene: 8. CDR3 DNA sequence: TGTGCCAGCAGCCAAGTCTTCGCGGGAGGAACCACAGATACGCAGTATTTT. Amino acids: CASSQVFAGGTTDTQYF.

The chain joins TRBV19 to TRBJ2-5, with D hard to call. The V end lost 2 bases, the J end lost 0 bases, and 4 bases lay between the germline ends. From germline, CDR1 is LNHDA and CDR2 SQIVND (reference sequence). The CDR3 totals 13 residues. The CDR3 sequence is CASSIRYQETQYF. CDR3 nucleotides: TGTGCCAGTAGTATACGTTACCAAGAGACCCAGTACTTC.

J is TRBJ2-7 and V is TRBV5-4; D is possibly TRBD2 (7 bases). Germline-derived CDR1 and CDR2 are SGHNT and YYREEE (reference sequence). Trimming left V 1 base short and J 4 bases short, with 12 bases between. This CDR3 comprises 14 residues. In nucleotides, the CDR3 is TGTGCCAGCAGCTTGAGGGGGGGAACGTACGAGCAGTACTTC. Translation gives CASSLRGGTYEQYF. Full variable domain (remainder filled in from reference TRBV5-4 and TRBJ2-7): ETGVTQSPTHLIKTRGQQVTLRCSSQSGHNTVSWYQQALGQGPQFIFQYYREEENGRGNFPPRFSGLQFPNYSSELNVNALELDDSALYLCASSLRGGTYEQYFGPGTRLTVT.

This clone was seen once. The CDR3: CSVVGGPSYGYTF. The CDR3 nucleotides are TGCAGCGTTGTGGGGGGGCCGTCCTATGGCTACACCTTC. The V gene is TRBV29-1, the J gene TRBJ1-2; a possible D gene is TRBD1 (6 bases). The V end was cut by 4 bases, the J end by 4 bases, with 13 bases between. The CDR3 extends over 13 amino acids. Germline values: CDR1 SQVTM, CDR2 ANQGSEA.

V usage is TRBV5-1 and J usage is TRBJ1-1; perhaps TRBD1 as D (5 bases). Germline V lookup: CDR1 SGHRS, CDR2 YFSETQ. V lost 2 bases and J 1 base, leaving 9 bases between the germline ends. The CDR3 is 14 amino acids. CDR3 bases: TGCGCCAGCAGCTTCGACGGGGGGAACACTGAAGCTTTCTTT. It translates to CASSFDGGNTEAFF.

This rearrangement joins TRBV4-3 to TRBJ1-1; a weak D match, TRBD1 (5 bases). The ends were cut back, 5 bases at V and 1 base at J, with 14 bases in the middle. The CDR3 spans 15 residues. Germline-derived CDR1 and CDR2 are LGHNA and YSLEER. CDR3 loop: CASSYGGGGNTEAFF. The CDR3 nucleotides are TGCGCCAGCAGCTACGGGGGTGGAGGGAACACTGAAGCTTTCTTT.

The chain has TRBV18 and TRBJ2-5, with a weak D call TRBD1 (5 bases). The CDR3 has 12 amino acids. The germline V and J ends were trimmed by 2 bases and 4 bases, with 5 bases remaining between them. Per germline, CDR1 KGHSH and CDR2 LQKENI. This CDR3 reads CASSPGAETQYF. The CDR3 DNA follows: TGTGCCAGCTCACCAGGGGCAGAGACCCAGTACTTC.

CDR3 region: CASSLPAGGQETQYF. DNA for the CDR3: TGTGCCAGCAGCTTACCAGCGGGGGGGCAAGAGACCCAGTACTTC. This chain joins TRBV11-3 and TRBJ2-5; 10 nucleotides line up with TRBD2. The V segment lost 2 bases and the J segment 2 bases; nucleotides outside the gene matches: 2. The germline V gene encodes CDR1 SGHNT and CDR2 YENEEA. This CDR3 comprises 15 residues.

This clone has only one observation. The V gene is TRBV7-6, the J gene TRBJ2-1; 8 nucleotides line up with TRBD2. Germline V lookup: CDR1 SGHVS, CDR2 FNYEAQ. The CDR3 has 14 residues. Trimming removed 5 bases from V and 3 bases from J; junction bases left unmatched: 3. This chain's CDR3 is CASSPLAGYNEQFF. The CDR3 DNA follows: TGTGCCAGCAGCCCCCTAGCGGGCTACAATGAGCAGTTCTTC. Full variable domain (outside the CDR3, taken from reference TRBV7-6 and TRBJ2-1): GAGVSQSPRYKVTKRGQDVALRCDPISGHVSLYWYRQALGQGPEFLTYFNYEAQQDKSGLPNDRFSAERPEGSISTLTIQRTEQRDSAMYRCASSPLAGYNEQFFGPGTRLTVL.

The genes are TRBV28 and TRBJ2-3; 9 bases agree with TRBD1. V shed 10 bases, J shed 3 bases, and the junction held 8 bases outside the gene matches. The CDR3 covers 14 residues. Germline assignment: CDR1 MDHEN and CDR2 SYDVKM. The CDR3 DNA reads TGTGCCACCTTACCGGGACAGGGAACAGATACGCAGTATTTT. This sequence encodes CATLPGQGTDTQYF.

This clone appeared once. The rearrangement joins TRBV7-9 to TRBJ2-5; possible D gene TRBD1, 5 bases. The CDR3 has 13 amino acids. Trimming removed 6 bases at V and 8 bases at J, with 16 bases between. The germline V gene has CDR1 SEHNR and CDR2 FQNEAQ (reference sequence). The CDR3 nucleotides read TGTGCCAGCAGTTTCACAGGATCTGGAACCCAGTACTTC. This codes for CASSFTGSGTQYF.

The chain has TRBV3-1 (or the pseudogene TRBV3-2) and TRBJ1-6, with D perhaps matching TRBD1 (5 bases). This CDR3 is 15 amino acids long. The V end lost 0 bases, the J end lost 9 bases, and 12 bases lay between the germline ends. Germline CDR1 is LGHDT and CDR2 is YNNKEL (reference sequence). This CDR3 reads CASSQDSSGGSPLHF. DNA for the CDR3: TGTGCCAGCAGCCAAGATTCGTCCGGGGGTTCACCCCTCCACTTT.

V is TRBV5-1 and J is TRBJ1-3; D gene ambiguous. Per germline, CDR1 SGHRS and CDR2 YFSETQ. The CDR3 runs 17 residues. V was cut by 0 bases and J by 0 bases, with 13 bases left in between. The CDR3 protein is CASSLGVGGHSGNTIYF. The DNA of the CDR3 is TGCGCCAGCAGCTTGGGGGTTGGCGGGCACTCTGGAAACACCATATATTTT.

V gene TRBV7-3 combines with J gene TRBJ1-2; the D gene is possibly TRBD1 (5 bases). Germline V gives CDR1 SGHTA, CDR2 FQGTGA. With 5 bases removed from V and 5 bases from J, the gap between germline ends came to 15 bases. CDR3 length equals 14 residues. The CDR3: CASSPPGGGYGYTF. DNA of the CDR3: TGTGCCAGCAGCCCGCCCGGGGGGGGGTATGGCTACACCTTC. Full variable domain (missing parts from reference TRBV7-3 and TRBJ1-2): GAGVSQTPSNKVTEKGKYVELRCDPISGHTALYWYRQSLGQGPEFLIYFQGTGAADDSGLPNDRFFAVRPEGSVSTLKIQRTERGDSAVYLCASSPPGGGYGYTFGSGTRLTVV.

This clone was observed once. The rearrangement uses TRBV6-1 and TRBJ2-3; 11 bases map to TRBD2. This CDR3 region has 15 residues. Germline V CDR1 and CDR2: MNHNS, SASEGT. J lost 4 bases, V lost 2 bases, and 2 bases had no gene match. As DNA, the CDR3 is TGTGCCAGCAGTGAACTAGCGGGGGGCGCAGATACGCAGTATTTT. As protein: CASSELAGGADTQYF.

The rearrangement links TRBV7-8 to TRBJ2-1, with TRBD2 identical over 10 bases. The CDR3 is made up of 15 amino acids. Trimming removed 5 bases from V and 1 base from J; junction bases left unmatched: 2. The germline V gene encodes CDR1 SGHVS and CDR2 FQNEAQ. As DNA, the CDR3 is TGTGCCAGCAGCGTTAGCGGGGGGTCCTACAATGAGCAGTTCTTC. Residues: CASSVSGGSYNEQFF.

V usage is TRBV9 and J usage is TRBJ2-2; D is uncertain. The CDR3 consists of 16 residues. Germline lookup yields CDR1 SGDLS and CDR2 YYNGEE. V lost 1 base and J lost 6, with 16 bases in between. The CDR3 DNA sequence: TGTGCCAGCAGCGTAATGTTTCCAGGCACTGCCGGGGAGCTGTTTTTT. Its translation is CASSVMFPGTAGELFF.

The rearrangement links TRBV28 to TRBJ2-3; D is unclear. The germline V gene has CDR1 MDHEN and CDR2 SYDVKM. Trimming stripped 9 bases from V and 1 base from J, with 8 bases between. This CDR3 is built from 12 residues. CDR3 coding DNA: TGTGCCAGTACTACCCGCACAGATACGCAGTATTTT. This sequence encodes CASTTRTDTQYF.

The CDR3 is CASSPRQGNQPQHF. The CDR3 coding sequence is TGTGCCAGCAGCCCCCGACAGGGGAATCAGCCCCAGCATTTT. J is TRBJ1-5 and V is TRBV7-9; the match to TRBD1 covers 8 bases. V lost 5 bases, J lost 4 bases, and 4 bases stayed unmatched. CDR3 length: 14 residues. Germline V gene data show CDR1 as SEHNR and CDR2 as FQNEAQ (reference sequence).

The V gene is TRBV18, the J gene TRBJ2-6; D call uncertain. V lost 3 bases and J lost 0, with 12 bases in between. CDR1 KGHSH and CDR2 LQKENI come from the germline V gene. CDR3 length: 17 residues. DNA of the CDR3: TGTGCCAGCTCACCCTTGATCGGAGACTCTGGGGCCAACGTCCTGACTTTC. This gives the protein CASSPLIGDSGANVLTF.